A selection of T cell receptor beta chains follows, all from one sample in a study of neurological immune-mediated disorders. MiXCR was run by TCRdb on the 5' RACE reads, yielding one entry per CDR3 protein. The sample lists approximately 46,000 distinct CDR3 sequences, more than 8% occurring once. The source material was PBMCs. The receptors were sampled from a woman aged 40 to 50 in good health. The CDR3 runs from the conserved cysteine through the conserved F or W. The D gene is left open where the match is weak. The size entry is marked missing in some rows and otherwise reads once, few, many or a size class.

size	V	D	J	CDR3	DNA
many	TRBV20-1	NA	TRBJ2-3	CSASGARDTQYF	TGCAGTGCATCGGGCGCCCGAGATACGCAGTATTTT
NA	TRBV7-2	NA	TRBJ2-7	CASSFYDEQYF	TGTGCCAGCAGCTTTTATGACGAGCAGTACTTC
many	TRBV4-3	NA	TRBJ2-3	CASSPGGTITDTQYF	TGCGCCAGCAGCCCCGGGGGTACCATCACAGATACGCAGTATTTT
many	TRBV4-1	NA	TRBJ1-1	CASSPLFPNTEAFF	TGCGCCAGCAGCCCCCTCTTCCCGAACACTGAAGCTTTCTTT
NA	TRBV20-1	NA	TRBJ1-1	CSARASWSDTEAFF	TGCAGTGCTAGAGCATCGTGGTCGGACACTGAAGCTTTCTTT
many	TRBV5-1	NA	TRBJ1-2	CAQQARLMNYGYTF	TGCGCCCAGCAGGCCAGGCTGATGAACTATGGCTACACCTTC
many	TRBV5-6	TRBD1	TRBJ1-4	CASSWGTGYGEKLFF	TGTGCCAGCAGCTGGGGGACAGGGTACGGTGAAAAACTGTTTTTT
many	TRBV7-8	NA	TRBJ2-7	CASSPRVENPYEQYF	TGTGCCAGCAGCCCCCGGGTAGAGAACCCCTACGAGCAGTACTTC
many	TRBV20-1	NA	TRBJ1-2	CSATITGPDYGYTF	TGCAGTGCTACCATTACGGGACCCGACTATGGCTACACCTTC
many	TRBV5-1	TRBD1	TRBJ1-5	CASSLDPQGLEHF	TGCGCCAGCAGCCTGGACCCACAGGGGTTAGAGCATTTT
many	TRBV10-3	TRBD1	TRBJ1-5	CAISGTGSGQPQHF	TGTGCCATCAGTGGGACAGGGAGTGGTCAGCCCCAGCATTTT
many	TRBV3-1	NA	TRBJ1-2	CASSQAGWDDYTF	TGTGCCAGCAGCCAGGCGGGGTGGGATGACTACACCTTC
many	TRBV9	TRBD1	TRBJ2-2	CASSLFSGTGNTGELFF	TGTGCCAGCAGCCTCTTCTCCGGGACAGGGAATACCGGGGAGCTGTTTTTT
few	TRBV6-2/TRBV6-3	NA	TRBJ1-1	CASSFGLMNTEAFF	TGTGCCAGCAGTTTCGGCCTGATGAACACTGAAGCTTTCTTT
many	TRBV9	NA	TRBJ1-2	CASSPDLGGYTF	TGTGCCAGCAGCCCCGATTTAGGTGGCTACACCTTC
many	TRBV5-1	TRBD1	TRBJ1-3	CASSTGETGNTIYF	TGCGCCAGCAGCACAGGGGAGACTGGAAACACCATATATTTT
many	TRBV20-1	NA	TRBJ2-4	CSASLEAKNIQYF	TGCAGTGCTAGCCTCGAAGCCAAAAACATTCAGTACTTC
many	TRBV2	NA	TRBJ2-7	CASSDHGGPYEQYF	TGTGCCAGCAGTGACCACGGGGGGCCCTACGAGCAGTACTTC
many	TRBV5-1	NA	TRBJ1-2	CASSFGGGNYGYTF	TGCGCCAGCAGCTTCGGGGGAGGAAACTATGGCTACACCTTC
few	TRBV10-3	TRBD1	TRBJ1-1	CAVRQGDTEAFF	TGTGCCGTAAGACAGGGGGACACTGAAGCTTTCTTT
many	TRBV11-1	TRBD2	TRBJ2-3	CASSLEASGSEADTQYF	TGTGCCAGCAGCTTAGAGGCTAGCGGGAGCGAGGCAGATACGCAGTATTTT
many	TRBV4-3	TRBD1	TRBJ1-1	CASSQHRDRGAEAFF	TGCGCCAGCAGCCAACATCGGGACAGGGGGGCTGAAGCTTTCTTT
many	TRBV9	NA	TRBJ2-7	CASSPRGDEQYF	TGTGCCAGCAGCCCCCGAGGAGACGAGCAGTACTTC
many	TRBV7-2	NA	TRBJ2-7	CASSLNLYEQYF	TGTGCCAGCAGCTTAAACCTCTACGAGCAGTACTTC
many	TRBV5-1	NA	TRBJ1-1	CASSLNIPRNTEAFF	TGCGCCAGCAGCTTGAACATCCCGAGGAACACTGAAGCTTTCTTT
many	TRBV5-1	TRBD1	TRBJ2-6	CASSPGQDSSGANVLTF	TGCGCCAGCAGCCCAGGACAGGACTCCTCTGGGGCCAACGTCCTGACTTTC
many	TRBV5-1	NA	TRBJ2-3	CASSPQGGARTDTQYF	TGCGCCAGCAGCCCCCAGGGGGGCGCCCGCACAGATACGCAGTATTTT
many	TRBV5-1	NA	TRBJ1-2	CASSPDGRSGGPYGYTF	TGCGCCAGCAGCCCCGATGGACGGAGCGGGGGGCCCTATGGCTACACCTTC
NA	TRBV20-1	TRBD2	TRBJ2-7	CSAGRGGTRTHEQYF	TGCAGTGCTGGGAGGGGTGGGACTAGGACCCACGAGCAGTACTTC